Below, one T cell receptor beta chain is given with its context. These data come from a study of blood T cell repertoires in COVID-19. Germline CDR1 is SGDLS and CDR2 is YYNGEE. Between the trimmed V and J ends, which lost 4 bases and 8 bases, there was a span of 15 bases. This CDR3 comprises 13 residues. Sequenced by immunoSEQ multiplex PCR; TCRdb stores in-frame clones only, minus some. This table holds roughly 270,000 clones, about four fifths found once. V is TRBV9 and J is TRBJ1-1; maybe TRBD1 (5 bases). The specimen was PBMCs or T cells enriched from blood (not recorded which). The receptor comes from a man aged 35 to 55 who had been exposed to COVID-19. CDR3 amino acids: CASSPGGVGEAFF. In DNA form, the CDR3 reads TGTGCCAGCAGCCCAGGAGGGGTTGGAGAAGCTTTCTTT.